Each of the 25 T cell receptor beta chains below was sequenced from the same sample in a study of T cells after yellow fever vaccination. From the 5' RACE reads, TCRdb called clonotypes with MiXCR, one entry per CDR3 protein. The sample includes roughly 160,000 distinct CDR3 sequences, 6% to 7.5% of them seen just once. The starting material was CD4+ T cells sorted from PBMCs, obtained 5 to 6 days after the first yellow fever vaccination. The receptor source for this set is a man between 18 and 29 years old who received the YFV17D yellow fever vaccine.

This clonotype was seen at least ten times. V is TRBV7-2 and J is TRBJ1-1; D gene uncertain. The CDR3 is 13 amino acids. Trimming left V 4 bases short and J 3 bases short, with 9 bases between. Germline-derived CDR1 and CDR2 are SGHTA and FQGNSA. CDR3 region: CASSSRWDTEAFF. CDR3 sequence (DNA): TGTGCCAGCAGCTCCAGGTGGGACACTGAAGCTTTCTTT. Complete variable domain (other parts from reference TRBV7-2 and TRBJ1-1): GAGVSQSPSNKVTEKGKDVELRCDPISGHTALYWYRQSLGQGLEFLIYFQGNSAPDKSGLPSDRFSAERTGGSVSTLTIQRTQQEDSAVYLCASSSRWDTEAFFGQGTRLTVV.

This clonotype was counted ten times or more. V usage is TRBV28 and J usage is TRBJ1-2, with no clear D. Between the trimmed V and J ends, which lost 8 bases and 8 bases, there was a span of 12 bases. CDR3 length equals 11 residues. Per the germline V gene, CDR1 is MDHEN and CDR2 is SYDVKM. Here the CDR3 reads CASGNGRGYTF. Written as DNA, the CDR3 is TGTGCCAGCGGGAACGGGAGAGGCTACACCTTC.

In its sample, this clonotype was seen a few times. The V and J genes are TRBV10-3 and TRBJ2-7, with 7 bases identical to TRBD2. V lost 4 bases and J lost 2; bases outside the gene matches: 5. This CDR3 has 14 amino acids. Germline V gene sequence: CDR1 ENHRY, CDR2 SYGVKD. As DNA, the CDR3 is TGTGCCATCAGTGGGACTAGTCCCCCCTACGAGCAGTACGTC. It encodes CAISGTSPPYEQYV.

This clonotype has only a few counts. The chain has TRBV4-1 and TRBJ2-3; tentatively, D is TRBD1 (5 bases). This CDR3 comprises 17 residues. Trimming stripped 0 bases from V and 1 base from J, with 14 bases between. Germline assignment: CDR1 MGHRA and CDR2 YSYEKL. The CDR3: CASSQDRGEGGTDTQYF. The CDR3 DNA reads as TGCGCCAGCAGCCAAGATCGTGGGGAAGGGGGCACAGATACGCAGTATTTT.

This chain joins TRBV6-6 and TRBJ2-7; a weak D match, TRBD2 (6 bases). The CDR3 contains 12 residues. Germline assignment: CDR1 MNHNY and CDR2 SVGAGI (reference sequence). The CDR3, as DNA: TGTGCTAGCGGTGGGCTTATTTACGAGCAGTACGTC. Its translation: CASGGLIYEQYV.

This clonotype has only a few counts. The V and J genes are TRBV4-3 and TRBJ2-7; TRBD2 aligns across 16 bases. Germline CDR1 LGHNA, CDR2 YSLEER. This CDR3 comprises 16 residues. V dropped 4 bases and J dropped 4; count of bases not matched to a gene: 4. This CDR3 is CASSPGLAGGHYEQYF. CDR3 nucleotides: TGCGCCAGCAGCCCGGGACTAGCGGGGGGGCATTACGAGCAGTACTTC.

This clonotype was seen ten or more times. The V and J genes are TRBV3-1 and TRBJ1-6, with unresolved D. The germline V gene encodes CDR1 LGHDT and CDR2 YNNKEL (reference sequence). The V and J ends lost 3 bases and 9 bases respectively, with 12 bases between them. The CDR3 runs 14 residues. The CDR3 here is CASSHGEGGSPLHF. CDR3 nucleotide sequence: TGTGCCAGCAGCCATGGCGAGGGTGGTTCACCCCTCCACTTT. The full variable domain, with the rest looked up from reference TRBV3-1 and TRBJ1-6, is DTAVSQTPKYLVTQMGNDKSIKCEQNLGHDTMYWYKQDSKKFLKIMFSYNNKELIINETVPNRFSPKSPDKAHLNLHINSLELGDSAVYFCASSHGEGGSPLHFGNGTRLTVT.

The sample holds a few counts of this clonotype. The rearrangement links TRBV6-7 to TRBJ1-3; no clear D gene. TRBV6-7 is known as an ORF, though its function is uncertain. This CDR3 has 13 amino acids. V was shortened by 2 bases and J by 3 bases, with 5 bases between the two germline ends. CDR3 sequence reads: CASSYRYGNTIYF. In nucleotides, the CDR3 is TGTGCCAGCAGTTACCGGTATGGAAACACCATATATTTT.

This clonotype has a count of ten or more. The J gene is TRBJ1-5, the V gene TRBV7-8, with D tentatively TRBD1 (6 bases). CDR1 SGHVS and CDR2 FQNEAQ come from the germline V gene. Trimming removed 4 bases at V and 4 bases at J, with 14 bases between. The CDR3 covers 15 residues. CDR3 in DNA: TGTGCCAGCAGCTCCCTCTCAGGGGCGAATCAGCCCCAGCATTTT. It encodes CASSSLSGANQPQHF.

The chain carries TRBV27 and TRBJ2-3; D perhaps matches TRBD2 (5 bases). The V gene's germline CDR1 is MNHEY and CDR2 SMNVEV (reference sequence). This CDR3 has 14 residues. Between the trimmed V and J ends, which lost 6 bases and 1 base, there was a span of 11 bases. CDR3 sequence: CASRLRERTDTQYF. Written as DNA, the CDR3 is TGTGCCAGCAGGTTAAGGGAGCGCACAGATACGCAGTATTTT.

The V call is TRBV5-1, the J call TRBJ2-5; TRBD1 agrees at 7 bases. The V and J ends lost 7 bases and 5 bases, in that order; junction bases with no gene match: 11. Germline loops: CDR1 SGHRS, CDR2 YFSETQ. This CDR3 is built from 14 residues. The CDR3 DNA sequence: TGCGCCAGCTTGGGGGACAGCCCTTCGGAGACCCAGTACTTC. Protein sequence: CASLGDSPSETQYF.

This clonotype has at least ten counts. The chain links TRBV3-1 to TRBJ1-2; D gene ambiguous. Germline loops: CDR1 LGHDT, CDR2 YNNKEL (reference sequence). Trimming took off 4 bases at V and 2 bases at J, with 8 bases between the two ends. The CDR3 extends over 13 amino acids. CDR3 DNA: TGTGCCAGCAGCCCGGCCCCAAACTATGGCTACACCTTC. This codes for CASSPAPNYGYTF.

This clonotype appeared many times. The chain is built from TRBV6-5 and TRBJ2-7, with D perhaps TRBD2 (5 bases). The CDR3 has 11 residues. V dropped 6 bases and J dropped 7 bases, with 10 bases sitting between them. Germline V CDR1 and CDR2: MNHEY, SVGAGI. As DNA, the CDR3 is TGTGCCAGCAGCACGGGCGGGGAGCAGTACTTC. Encoded protein: CASSTGGEQYF.

The V and J genes are TRBV7-2 and TRBJ2-6, with D hard to call. The CDR3 spans 16 residues. The V and J ends lost 2 bases and 0 bases respectively, with 8 bases between them. Germline V gives CDR1 SGHTA, CDR2 FQGNSA. The CDR3 loop reads CASSLNPYSGANVLTF. DNA of the CDR3: TGTGCCAGCAGCTTAAATCCCTACTCTGGGGCCAACGTCCTGACTTTC.

The V call is TRBV6-1, the J call TRBJ2-7; perhaps TRBD1 as D (5 bases). Trimming removed 2 bases at V and 3 bases at J, with 8 bases between. The CDR3 length is 13 residues. Looked up from germline, CDR1 is MNHNS and CDR2 is SASEGT. The CDR3 here is CASSEWGSYEQYF. The CDR3 DNA reads as TGTGCCAGCAGTGAATGGGGCAGCTACGAGCAGTACTTC.

The rearrangement joins TRBV20-1 to TRBJ1-6, with 9 bases that match TRBD1. CDR3 length: 14 residues. Germline V gives CDR1 DFQATT, CDR2 SNEGSKA (reference sequence). V was clipped by 5 bases and J by 10 bases; unmatched bases: 9. In nucleotides, the CDR3 is TGCAGTGCTCAGGTTGGGACAGGGACCTCACCCCTCCACTTT. Translating it yields CSAQVGTGTSPLHF.

The table lists this clonotype with many counts. The V gene is TRBV24-1, the J gene TRBJ2-3; 7 bases line up with TRBD1. CDR1 and CDR2 from the germline V gene are KGHDR and SFDVKD. CDR3 length: 15 residues. V lost 3 bases, J lost 4 bases, and 6 bases stayed unmatched. CDR3 sequence: CATSDPTGPSDTQYF. CDR3 in DNA: TGTGCCACCAGTGATCCGACAGGGCCTTCAGATACGCAGTATTTT.

This clonotype was seen at least ten times. The V call is TRBV5-5, the J call TRBJ1-2; D uncertain. V was shortened by 1 base and J by 4 bases, with 20 bases between the two germline ends. The CDR3 is 17 amino acids. Germline V gives CDR1 SGHKS, CDR2 YYEKEE (reference sequence). This CDR3 reads CASSLSQRIGGAYGYTF. In DNA, the CDR3 is TGTGCCAGCAGCTTGAGTCAGAGGATCGGCGGAGCCTATGGCTACACCTTC. Filled out from reference TRBV5-5 and TRBJ1-2, the complete variable domain reads DAGVTQSPTHLIKTRGQQVTLRCSPISGHKSVSWYQQVLGQGPQFIFQYYEKEERGRGNFPDRFSARQFPNYSSELNVNALLLGDSALYLCASSLSQRIGGAYGYTFGSGTRLTVV.

This clonotype has a count of ten or more. The J gene is TRBJ2-3, the V gene TRBV3-1; TRBD1 might be the D (6 bases). Between the trimmed V and J ends, which lost 4 bases and 0 bases, there was a span of 17 bases. This CDR3 is 17 amino acids long. Germline CDR1 is LGHDT and CDR2 is YNNKEL (reference sequence). The CDR3 coding sequence is TGTGCCAGCAGCCCGGAGTATACGCAGGGGAGCACAGATACGCAGTATTTT. It translates to CASSPEYTQGSTDTQYF.

This clonotype was recorded at least ten times. The chain links TRBV20-1 to TRBJ1-2; D remains ambiguous. The germline CDR1 and CDR2 sequences are DFQATT and SNEGSKA (reference sequence). The CDR3 has 14 residues. V was clipped by 3 bases and J by 0 bases, with 11 bases between them. The CDR3 nucleotides read TGCAGTGCTAGGGTACCAGAAACTAACTATGGCTACACCTTC. Amino acid sequence: CSARVPETNYGYTF.

This clonotype was found many times. The chain joins TRBV7-2 to TRBJ1-4; 9 bases match TRBD1. After removal of 5 bases from V and 7 bases from J, the junction contained 5 bases not matched to a gene. The CDR3 length is 14 residues. CDR1 is SGHTA and CDR2 is FQGNSA in the germline V gene. The CDR3 nucleotides read TGTGCCAGCAGCCTCCCGGGACAGGGTGAAAAACTGTTTTTT. This sequence encodes CASSLPGQGEKLFF.

This clonotype was counted a few times. V gene TRBV19 combines with J gene TRBJ2-5; D is possibly TRBD1 or TRBD2 (5 bases each). V lost 1 base, J lost 0 bases, and 9 bases lay in between. Germline CDR1 LNHDA, CDR2 SQIVND (reference sequence). This CDR3 has 15 amino acids. The CDR3 DNA sequence: TGTGCCAGTAGTATAGCTAAGGGACACCAAGAGACCCAGTACTTC. This encodes CASSIAKGHQETQYF.

At least ten counts were recorded for this clonotype. The genes are TRBV25-1 and TRBJ2-1, with TRBD1 matching over 7 bases. CDR3 size: 15 residues. V shed 3 bases, J shed 7 bases, and the junction held 9 bases outside the gene matches. Germline CDR1 reads MGHDK; CDR2 reads SYGVNS. The CDR3 bases are TGTGCCAGCAGTGACCCAGGGGGTCTACGAAATGAGCAGTTCTTC. It translates to CASSDPGGLRNEQFF.

This clonotype appeared many times. This chain joins TRBV5-1 and TRBJ2-3, with 9 bases that match TRBD2. The CDR3 is 14 amino acids. J was trimmed by 4 bases and V by 7 bases; bases with no gene match: 7. The germline V gene has CDR1 SGHRS and CDR2 YFSETQ. The chain's CDR3 is CASVKTSGSDTQYF. The DNA of the CDR3 is TGCGCCAGCGTAAAGACTAGCGGCTCAGATACGCAGTATTTT.

In its sample, this clonotype was seen many times. CDR3 region: CASSGAGGPDTQYF. The DNA of the CDR3 is TGCGCCAGCAGCGGCGCGGGGGGGCCCGATACGCAGTATTTT. The chain couples TRBV5-1 to TRBJ2-3, with 9 bases lining up with TRBD2. Germline V gene data show CDR1 as SGHRS and CDR2 as YFSETQ. This CDR3 contains 14 residues. V lost 4 bases and J lost 6; bases outside the gene matches: 6.